The entry that follows covers one TCR beta chain sequence. This CDR3 is 14 amino acids long. The V end lost 6 bases, the J end lost 7 bases, and 18 bases lay between the germline ends. Germline lookup yields CDR1 SNHLY and CDR2 FYNNEI. Repertoires were generated with immunoSEQ multiplex PCR, while TCRdb's copy carries only in-frame clones and drops some. The table shows tens of thousands of clones, with around 86% occurring only once. The data were taken from a study of blood T cell repertoires in COVID-19. The TCR sequence derives from a man aged 55 to 70 with acute or convalescent COVID-19. This chain uses TRBV2 with TRBJ2-5, with D tentatively TRBD2 (6 bases). Sequences were obtained from peripheral blood. The CDR3 bases are TGTGCCAGCAGAGGACTATCGGGAGTCGCGACCCAGTACTTC. It yields the protein CASRGLSGVATQYF.